At least ten counts were recorded for the clone carrying this T cell receptor beta chain. The entry originates in a study of T cells in Graves' hyperthyroidism and ophthalmopathy. TCR beta CDR3 sequences were amplified from RNA transcripts. Researchers ran a first-round RT-PCR on the TCR CDR3 using the HTBI primer set. TCRdb re-called the multiplex PCR reads with MiXCR, one entry per CDR3 protein. The repertoire holds approximately 210,000 distinct CDR3 sequences, with approximately 17% as singletons. CDR3 length equals 13 residues. Trimming cost V 6 bases and J 2 bases, with 11 bases left between them. Graves' hyperthyroidism showing no ophthalmopathy progression within 18 months was considered stable. Hyperthyroidism had been newly diagnosed in patients aged 18 to 65, and its duration was under 2 months.

V gene TRBV12-3 or TRBV12-4 combines with J gene TRBJ2-7; D is uncertain. The material sequenced was blood. The receptor's source is a man aged 45 to 65 with Graves' hyperthyroidism. Here the CDR3 DNA reads TGTGCCAGCAGCCCGGACCCCACCTACGAGCAGTACTTC. Protein: CASSPDPTYEQYF.